Listed below are T cell receptor beta chains from one sample, sequenced in a study of CD8 T cells in Susac syndrome. In TCRdb, the immunoSEQ multiplex PCR reads were re-called with MiXCR into one record per CDR3 protein. The sample holds about 140,000 distinct CDR3 sequences, about 95% seen once. Sequencing was performed on CD4+ T cells from PBMCs. These receptors were taken from a human donor with Susac syndrome. Each CDR3 is given with its conserved first and last residue. The D gene is left open where the match is weak. The size field is filled for only some rows; it gives once, few, many or a size class.

d_call	j_call	v_call	clone_size	cdr3_nt	cdr3_aa
.	TRBJ2-2	TRBV12-3/TRBV12-4	.	TGTGCCAGCAGTCCGTCGGCCGGGACGACGACCGGGGAGCTGTTTTTT	CASSPSAGTTTGELFF
.	TRBJ1-1	TRBV11-2	.	TGTGCCAGCAGCTCCGTATCAGTGACTGAAGCTTTCTTT	CASSSVSVTEAFF
.	TRBJ2-7	TRBV7-9	.	TGTGCCAGCAGCTTTTCGGGAAGGACCGAGCAGTACTTC	CASSFSGRTEQYF
.	TRBJ2-3	TRBV7-6	.	TGTGCCAGCAGCTTATCCGGAGGATCTAGCACAGATACGCAGTATTTT	CASSLSGGSSTDTQYF
TRBD1	TRBJ2-7	TRBV5-6	.	TGTGCCAGCAGCACCGCCGGGACAGGGTTCCTCTACGAGCAGTACTTC	CASSTAGTGFLYEQYF
.	TRBJ1-5	TRBV19	.	TGTGCCAGTAGTCCCCGGAGCCGTAATACTAATCAGCCCCAGCATTTT	CASSPRSRNTNQPQHF
.	TRBJ2-1	TRBV6-2/TRBV6-3	.	TGTGCCAGCAGGCGTCTCACAGGGAACAATGAGCAGTTCTTC	CASRRLTGNNEQFF
.	TRBJ1-5	TRBV18	.	TGTGCCAGCTCACCAACCTTCGAGGCGCCCCAGCATTTT	CASSPTFEAPQHF
.	TRBJ1-4	TRBV12-5	.	TGTGCTAGTGGTCCTGGACAGGAAAAACTGTTTTTT	CASGPGQEKLFF
.	TRBJ2-2	TRBV25-1	once	TGTGCCAGCAGTGGCCTCGGGGCAGCCACCGGGGAGCTGTTTTTT	CASSGLGAATGELFF
.	TRBJ2-5	TRBV5-1	.	TGCGCCAGCTCGAAAGACCTACAAGAGACCCAGTACTTC	CASSKDLQETQYF
.	TRBJ2-7	TRBV5-1	.	TGCGCCAGCAGCCCGACTGGGGATAAAGACGAGCAGTACTTC	CASSPTGDKDEQYF
.	TRBJ2-7	TRBV21-1	.	TGTGCGAGTGGATATAAGCAGTACTTC	CASGYKQYF
.	TRBJ1-1	TRBV5-1	.	TGCGCCAGCAGCAGAATGGGGCGGGGGAACACTGAAGCTTTCTTT	CASSRMGRGNTEAFF
.	TRBJ1-5	TRBV2	.	TGTGCCAGCAGTGATCGGCGGGGGAATCAGCCCCAGCATTTT	CASSDRRGNQPQHF
.	TRBJ2-7	TRBV5-1	.	TGCGCCAGCAGCTTGGATGGGGGGCCCTCCTACGAGCAGTACTTC	CASSLDGGPSYEQYF